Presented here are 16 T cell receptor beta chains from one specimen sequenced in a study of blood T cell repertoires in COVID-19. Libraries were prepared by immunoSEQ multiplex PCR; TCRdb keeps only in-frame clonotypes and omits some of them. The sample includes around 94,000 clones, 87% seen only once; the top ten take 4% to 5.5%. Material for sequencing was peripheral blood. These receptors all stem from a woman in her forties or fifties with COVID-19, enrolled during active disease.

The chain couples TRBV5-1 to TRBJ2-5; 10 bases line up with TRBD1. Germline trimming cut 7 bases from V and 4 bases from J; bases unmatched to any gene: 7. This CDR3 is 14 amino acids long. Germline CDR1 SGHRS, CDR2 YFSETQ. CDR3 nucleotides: TGCGCCAGCGGACAGGGGGAAGGGGGAGAGACCCAGTACTTC. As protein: CASGQGEGGETQYF.

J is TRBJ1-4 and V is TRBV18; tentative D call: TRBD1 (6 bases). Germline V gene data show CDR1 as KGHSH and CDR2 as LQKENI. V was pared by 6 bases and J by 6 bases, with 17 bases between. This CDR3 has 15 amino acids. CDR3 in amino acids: CASSLRQARDEKLFF. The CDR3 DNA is TGTGCCAGCTCCCTACGACAGGCCAGGGATGAAAAACTGTTTTTT.

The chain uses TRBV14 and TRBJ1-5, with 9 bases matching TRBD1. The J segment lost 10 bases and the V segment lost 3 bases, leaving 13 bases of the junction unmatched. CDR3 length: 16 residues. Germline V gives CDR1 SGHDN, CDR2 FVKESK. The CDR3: CASSQEGQGGPAPQHF. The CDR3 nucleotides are TGTGCCAGCAGCCAGGAGGGACAGGGAGGACCCGCACCCCAGCATTTT. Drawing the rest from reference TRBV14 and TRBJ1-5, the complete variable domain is EAGVTQFPSHSVIEKGQTVTLRCDPISGHDNLYWYRRVMGKEIKFLLHFVKESKQDESGMPNNRFLAERTGGTYSTLKVQPAELEDSGVYFCASSQEGQGGPAPQHFGDGTRLSIL.

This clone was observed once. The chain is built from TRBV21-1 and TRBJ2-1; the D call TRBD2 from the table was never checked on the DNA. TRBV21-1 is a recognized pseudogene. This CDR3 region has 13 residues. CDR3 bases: TGTGCCAGCAGCAAAGCGGTGCGGGGGAAGCAGTTCTTC. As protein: CASSKAVRGKQFF.

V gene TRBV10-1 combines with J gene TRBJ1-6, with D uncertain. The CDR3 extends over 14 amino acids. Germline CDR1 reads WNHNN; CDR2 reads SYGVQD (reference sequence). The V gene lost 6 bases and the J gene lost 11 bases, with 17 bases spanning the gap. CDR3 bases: TGCGCCAGCAGCGGAGGGAGCCTCTACGCACCCCTCCACTTT. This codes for CASSGGSLYAPLHF.

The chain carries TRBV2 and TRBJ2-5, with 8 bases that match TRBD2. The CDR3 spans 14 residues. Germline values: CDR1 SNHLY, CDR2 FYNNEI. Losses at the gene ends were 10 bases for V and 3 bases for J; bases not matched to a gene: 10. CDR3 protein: CATLRDGGEETQYF. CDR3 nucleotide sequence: TGTGCCACCCTGCGAGACGGGGGGGAAGAGACCCAGTACTTC.

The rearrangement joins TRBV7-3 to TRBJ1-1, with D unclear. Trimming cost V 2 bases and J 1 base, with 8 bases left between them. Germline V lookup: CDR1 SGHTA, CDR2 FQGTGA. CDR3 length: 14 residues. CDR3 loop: CASSLGGSNTEAFF. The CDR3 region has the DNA TGTGCCAGCAGCTTAGGAGGGTCGAACACTGAAGCTTTCTTT.

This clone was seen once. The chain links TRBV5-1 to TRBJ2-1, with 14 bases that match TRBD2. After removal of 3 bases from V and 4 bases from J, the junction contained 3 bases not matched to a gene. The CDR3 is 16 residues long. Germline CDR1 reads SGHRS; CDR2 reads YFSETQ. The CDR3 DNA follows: TGCGCCAGCAGCTCCTGGACTAGCGGGGGGTACAATGAGCAGTTCTTC. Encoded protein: CASSSWTSGGYNEQFF.

The CDR3 region is CASSPGTFNTEAFF. CDR3 DNA: TGCGCCAGCAGCCCCGGGACATTTAACACTGAAGCTTTCTTT. The V gene is TRBV4-1, the J gene TRBJ1-1, with D perhaps matching TRBD1 (6 bases). Germline values: CDR1 MGHRA, CDR2 YSYEKL. This CDR3 is 14 amino acids long. Trimming cost V 4 bases and J 2 bases, with 11 bases left between them.

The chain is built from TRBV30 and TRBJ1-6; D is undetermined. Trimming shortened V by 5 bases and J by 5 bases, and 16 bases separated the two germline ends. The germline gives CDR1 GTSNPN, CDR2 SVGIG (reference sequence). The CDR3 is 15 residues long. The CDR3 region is CAWGRLSRDNSPLHF. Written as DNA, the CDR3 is TGTGCCTGGGGCCGATTGTCGCGGGATAATTCACCCCTCCACTTT.

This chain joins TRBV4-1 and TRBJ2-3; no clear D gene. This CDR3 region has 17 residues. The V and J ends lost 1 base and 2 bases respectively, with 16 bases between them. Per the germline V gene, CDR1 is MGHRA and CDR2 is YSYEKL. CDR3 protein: CASSQVVSLKHTDTQYF. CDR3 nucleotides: TGCGCCAGCAGCCAAGTAGTGTCCCTTAAGCACACAGATACGCAGTATTTT.

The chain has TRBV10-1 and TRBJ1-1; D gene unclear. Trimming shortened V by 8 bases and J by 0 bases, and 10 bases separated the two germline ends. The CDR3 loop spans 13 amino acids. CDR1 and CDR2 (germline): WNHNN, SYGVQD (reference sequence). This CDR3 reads CASDYYMNTEAFF. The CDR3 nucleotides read TGCGCCAGCGATTACTATATGAACACTGAAGCTTTCTTT.

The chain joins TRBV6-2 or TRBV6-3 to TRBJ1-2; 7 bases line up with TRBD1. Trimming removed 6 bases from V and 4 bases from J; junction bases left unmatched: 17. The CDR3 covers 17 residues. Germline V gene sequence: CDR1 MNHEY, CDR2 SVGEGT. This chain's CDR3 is CASSREDAGGPTYGYTF. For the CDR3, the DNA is TGTGCCAGCAGCCGAGAAGACGCAGGGGGTCCTACCTATGGCTACACCTTC.

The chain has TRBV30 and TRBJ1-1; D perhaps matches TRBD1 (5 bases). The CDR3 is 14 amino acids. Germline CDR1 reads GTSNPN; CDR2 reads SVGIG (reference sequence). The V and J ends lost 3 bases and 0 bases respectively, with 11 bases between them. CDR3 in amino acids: CAWRAGPMNTEAFF. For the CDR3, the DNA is TGTGCCTGGAGGGCGGGACCGATGAACACTGAAGCTTTCTTT.

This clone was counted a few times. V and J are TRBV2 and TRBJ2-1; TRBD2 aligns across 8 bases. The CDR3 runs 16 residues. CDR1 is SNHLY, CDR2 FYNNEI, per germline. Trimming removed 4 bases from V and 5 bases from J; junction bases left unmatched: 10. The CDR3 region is CASSASRAGANNEQFF. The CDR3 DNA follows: TGTGCCAGCAGTGCTTCAAGAGCGGGGGCTAACAATGAGCAGTTCTTC.

In DNA form, the CDR3 reads TGTGCCAGTAGTACCCTGGACAGGGGCTATGGCTACACCTTC. Protein: CASSTLDRGYGYTF. V gene TRBV19 combines with J gene TRBJ1-2, with 9 bases lining up with TRBD1. The CDR3 sequence is 14 residues long. The J segment lost 4 bases and the V segment lost 4 bases, leaving 4 bases of the junction unmatched. The germline V gene encodes CDR1 LNHDA and CDR2 SQIVND (reference sequence). Drawing the rest from reference TRBV19 and TRBJ1-2, the complete variable domain is DGGITQSPKYLFRKEGQNVTLSCEQNLNHDAMYWYRQDPGQGLRLIYYSQIVNDFQKGDIAEGYSVSREKKESFPLTVTSAQKNPTAFYLCASSTLDRGYGYTFGSGTRLTVV.